The 19 T cell receptor beta chains reported below all come from one sample, sequenced in a study of post-analysis software for immune sequencing data. For these TCRs, the target antigens are not known. Regarding the study as a whole: Controls showed lower frequencies than patients for roughly 5 TRBV segments, and TRBV5-6, TRBV5-1 and TRBV20-1 were among these.

Unique molecular identifiers had been added to the TCR beta cDNA libraries. In TCRdb, the PCR reads were re-called with MiXCR into one record per CDR3 protein. Of 650,000 to 850,000 distinct CDR3 sequences in the sample, approximately 44% were seen once. Material for sequencing was blood. Every receptor here comes from a girl under 18 with multiple sclerosis.

The chain couples TRBV29-1 to TRBJ2-5; weak D call: TRBD1 (5 bases). The CDR3 is made up of 13 amino acids. The V gene's germline CDR1 is SQVTM and CDR2 ANQGSEA. The CDR3 sequence is CGAHLRVGETQYF. The CDR3 DNA is TGCGGCGCCCACCTCAGGGTGGGAGAGACCCAGTACTTC.

A few counts support this clonotype. The chain recombines TRBV4-2 with TRBJ2-7, with 7 positions matching TRBD1. The J segment lost 4 bases and the V segment lost 4 bases, leaving 7 bases of the junction unmatched. This CDR3 contains 14 residues. Germline loops: CDR1 LGHNA, CDR2 YNFKEQ. For the CDR3, the DNA is TGTGCCAGCAGCCCCCGGGACAGTCAATACGAGCAGTACTTC. Its translation is CASSPRDSQYEQYF.

This clonotype was counted between two and nine times. This chain joins TRBV27 and TRBJ2-1; D ambiguous. The CDR3 spans 15 residues. Germline CDR1 reads MNHEY; CDR2 reads SMNVEV (reference sequence). The V and J ends lost 4 bases and 1 base respectively, with 11 bases between them. CDR3 sequence: CASSSFLTSYNEQFF. In DNA, the CDR3 is TGTGCCAGCAGTTCCTTCCTCACTTCCTACAATGAGCAGTTCTTC.

The chain is built from TRBV5-6 and TRBJ1-2; D gene unclear. Per germline, CDR1 SGHDT and CDR2 YYEEEE. V was cut by 7 bases and J by 7 bases, with 23 bases left in between. CDR3 length: 15 amino acids. CDR3 in amino acids: CASGFWEGPWAGYTF. CDR3 nucleotide sequence: TGTGCCAGCGGATTTTGGGAAGGACCCTGGGCTGGCTACACCTTC.

The genes are TRBV29-1 and TRBJ2-1, with D possibly being TRBD1 (6 bases). V shed 6 bases and J shed 5 bases, with 11 bases lying between them. Germline CDR1 is SQVTM and CDR2 is ANQGSEA. CDR3 length: 12 amino acids. The CDR3 is CSVARGNNEQFF. CDR3 sequence (DNA): TGCAGCGTGGCGAGGGGGAACAATGAGCAGTTCTTC.

V and J are TRBV12-3 or TRBV12-4 and TRBJ2-5, with D unresolved. The CDR3 is 12 residues long. V gave up 6 bases and J gave up 2 bases, with 7 bases separating them. The CDR3 is CASSQNQETQYF. Here the CDR3 DNA reads TGTGCCAGCAGCCAAAATCAAGAGACCCAGTACTTC.

This clonotype was recorded a few times. V gene TRBV24-1 combines with J gene TRBJ2-3; a possible D gene is TRBD1 (6 bases). The V end lost 7 bases, the J end lost 2 bases, and 15 bases lay between the germline ends. The CDR3 consists of 15 residues. CDR1 is KGHDR, CDR2 SFDVKD, per germline. The CDR3 bases are TGTGCCACCAGCCCCAGGGGCCTACTCACAGATACGCAGTATTTT. Protein sequence: CATSPRGLLTDTQYF.

There are a few counts of this clonotype. V and J are TRBV24-1 and TRBJ2-1, with D unclear. The CDR3 is 15 residues long. V was shortened by 5 bases and J by 1 base, with 11 bases between the two germline ends. The V gene's germline CDR1 is KGHDR and CDR2 SFDVKD. The DNA for the CDR3 is TGTGCCACCAGTGGGCCGGATTCGTCCTACAATGAGCAGTTCTTC. It is translated as CATSGPDSSYNEQFF.

This chain joins TRBV20-1 and TRBJ2-7; tentatively, D is TRBD1 or TRBD2 (5 bases each). The germline V and J ends were trimmed by 6 bases and 6 bases, with 18 bases remaining between them. Germline V gene lookup returns CDR1 DFQATT and CDR2 SNEGSKA (reference sequence). This CDR3 has 13 amino acids. The CDR3 region is CSATTTGTREQYF. The CDR3 coding sequence is TGCAGTGCCACGACTACGGGGACCCGCGAGCAGTACTTC.

The V and J genes are TRBV5-6 and TRBJ2-7; weak D call: TRBD2 (6 bases). The CDR3 runs 16 residues. The V end was cut by 1 base, the J end by 2 bases, with 16 bases between. Germline lookup yields CDR1 SGHDT and CDR2 YYEEEE. CDR3 residues: CASSLSVGSAAYEQYF. For the CDR3, the DNA is TGTGCCAGCAGCTTGTCCGTCGGGAGCGCGGCCTACGAGCAGTACTTC. The variable domain in full, with the rest retrieved from reference TRBV5-6 and TRBJ2-7, is DAGVTQSPTHLIKTRGQQVTLRCSPKSGHDTVSWYQQALGQGPQFIFQYYEEEERQRGNFPDRFSGHQFPNYSSELNVNALLLGDSALYLCASSLSVGSAAYEQYFGPGTRLTVT.

The chain is built from TRBV20-1 and TRBJ2-7; 11 bases align to TRBD2. The length of the CDR3 is 15 residues. CDR1 DFQATT and CDR2 SNEGSKA come from the germline V gene (reference sequence). After removal of 6 bases from V and 4 bases from J, the junction contained 11 bases not matched to a gene. The CDR3 is CSAISGTSGLYEQYF. In nucleotides, the CDR3 is TGCAGTGCAATTTCCGGGACTAGCGGTTTATACGAGCAGTACTTC.

The rearrangement joins TRBV28 to TRBJ2-7; 11 nucleotides agree with TRBD2. Trimming at V came to 1 base and at J to 5 bases, leaving 13 bases not matched to a gene. The CDR3 length is 18 residues. Germline V CDR1 and CDR2: MDHEN, SYDVKM. CDR3 protein: CASSLYLASGRNWDEQYF. CDR3 bases: TGTGCCAGCAGTTTATACTTGGCTAGCGGGAGGAATTGGGACGAGCAGTACTTC.

This clonotype has a handful of counts. The chain links TRBV10-3 to TRBJ2-3; unclear D gene. The germline V gene has CDR1 ENHRY and CDR2 SYGVKD. The V end lost 4 bases, the J end lost 5 bases, and 7 bases lay between the germline ends. The CDR3 totals 12 residues. CDR3: CAISGWGDTQYF. The CDR3, as DNA: TGTGCCATCAGTGGGTGGGGAGATACGCAGTATTTT.

The chain carries TRBV7-9 and TRBJ1-2; D remains ambiguous. The V gene lost 5 bases and the J gene lost 2 bases, with 12 bases spanning the gap. Germline-derived CDR1 and CDR2 are SEHNR and FQNEAQ (reference sequence). The CDR3 consists of 14 residues. The CDR3 protein is CASSPTDGNYGYTF. For the CDR3, the DNA is TGTGCCAGCAGCCCGACGGACGGAAACTATGGCTACACCTTC.

The chain joins TRBV10-3 to TRBJ1-2; no clear D. Germline lookup yields CDR1 ENHRY and CDR2 SYGVKD. V was pared by 3 bases and J by 4 bases, with 12 bases between. The CDR3 consists of 14 residues. The CDR3 region has the DNA TGTGCCATCAGTGACGTTGTAGACGGCTATGGCTACACCTTC. It yields the protein CAISDVVDGYGYTF.

The V gene is TRBV12-3 or TRBV12-4, the J gene TRBJ1-2; D may be TRBD1 (5 bases). The CDR3 totals 14 residues. V was clipped by 2 bases and J by 4 bases, with 11 bases between them. CDR3 sequence: CASSLRGGLYGYTF. The CDR3 nucleotides read TGTGCCAGCAGTTTAAGGGGTGGTCTCTATGGCTACACCTTC.

In regard to this clonotype: At one boundary the junction diverges from the germline segment, which might be a read error. This chain joins TRBV7-9 and TRBJ1-2; no definite D call. CDR1 SEHNR and CDR2 FQNEAQ come from the germline V gene (reference sequence). The CDR3 contains 13 residues. The CDR3 DNA reads TGTTCCAGCAGCTTCACCAATAACCATGGCTACACCTTC. This encodes CSSSFTNNHGYTF.

V and J are TRBV20-1 and TRBJ1-2; 7 positions match TRBD1. The CDR3 length is 12 residues. Trimming at V came to 5 bases and at J to 6 bases, leaving 6 bases not matched to a gene. Germline V gene lookup returns CDR1 DFQATT and CDR2 SNEGSKA (reference sequence). CDR3 sequence (DNA): TGCAGTGCTTTGACAGGGTTGGATGGCTACACCTTC. It is translated as CSALTGLDGYTF.

The chain joins TRBV5-1 to TRBJ1-1; D is uncertain. The CDR3 runs 14 residues. Trimming cost V 2 bases and J 0 bases, with 8 bases left between them. Germline values: CDR1 SGHRS, CDR2 YFSETQ. For the CDR3, the DNA is TGCGCCAGCAGCTTTAGACGGTTGAACACTGAAGCTTTCTTT. This gives the protein CASSFRRLNTEAFF.